The rows below give T cell receptor beta chains drawn from one sample of a study of shared clonotypes between healthy human individuals. Repertoires were generated with immunoSEQ multiplex PCR, while TCRdb's copy carries only in-frame clones and drops some. Among more than 2,000,000 clones, approximately 93% were seen once, and the ten largest hold 0.3% to 0.4%. Material: naive CD4+ T cells from PBMCs. Every receptor here comes from a man aged 18 to 30 in good health. Some clones in this sample may be carry-over from other donors' samples. Each CDR3 is given with its conserved first and last residue. Each record gives: J gene, clone size, V gene, CDR3 protein. Where a row states a size, it is once, few, many or the class of an expanded clone; other rows omit it.

TRBJ2-7 | - | TRBV5-1 | CASSLSPSRSYEQYF
TRBJ2-3 | - | TRBV19 | CASSISVSSTDTQYF
TRBJ1-3 | - | TRBV6-1 | CASSLAGSGNTIYF
TRBJ2-6 | - | TRBV4-1 | CASSLDLSRLSGANVLTF
TRBJ2-7 | once | TRBV2 | CASGDIFYEQYF
TRBJ1-1 | - | TRBV29-1 | CSVLSGWNTEAFF
TRBJ2-5 | - | TRBV6-1 | CASSRKQGPTGTQYF
TRBJ2-7 | - | TRBV15 | CATSTPPGGSHEQYF
TRBJ2-2 | once | TRBV4-2 | CASSPGQGGTGELFF
TRBJ2-5 | - | TRBV5-1 | CASSLAGGQAETQYF
TRBJ2-3 | - | TRBV10-3 | CATGMSSTDTQYF
TRBJ2-7 | few | TRBV7-3 | CASSLGSTGSEQYF
TRBJ2-1 | - | TRBV11-3 | CASSPTPVAGNEQFF
TRBJ2-1 | - | TRBV5-4 | CASSSGLAGNNEQFF
TRBJ1-1 | - | TRBV29-1 | CSVEDGSGKSYTEAFF
TRBJ2-1 | - | TRBV4-1 | CASSQPRQGGSNEQFF
TRBJ2-1 | - | TRBV5-1 | CASTRTTGLAGTSYNEQFF
TRBJ2-3 | once | TRBV20-1 | CSAVRSDTQYF
TRBJ2-7 | - | TRBV28 | CASSTGQGGYEQYF
TRBJ1-2 | - | TRBV19 | CASSIDRRPRWGYTF
TRBJ2-3 | - | TRBV4-2 | CASSQLGSGRASTDTQYF
TRBJ1-2 | - | TRBV30 | CAWASLTGVVHGYTF
TRBJ1-1 | - | TRBV4-3 | CASSQDLLRNGDTEAFF
TRBJ2-7 | - | TRBV4-1 | CASSQEELTLTGYEQYF
TRBJ2-3 | - | TRBV18 | CASSPPVVRPTQYF
TRBJ2-5 | - | TRBV7-3 | CASSVRSGGKATQYF
TRBJ2-1 | - | TRBV7-3 | CASSLNGRALDEQFF
TRBJ1-5 | few | TRBV5-1 | CASSLSPDSNQPQHF
TRBJ2-7 | - | TRBV10-3 | CAISLIAGSGEQYF
TRBJ1-3 | - | TRBV7-2 | CASSLADRGPSGSGNTIYF
TRBJ2-7 | - | TRBV6-5 | CASSPDRFLYF
TRBJ2-2 | - | TRBV6-6 | CATRPGQGGNPGELFF
TRBJ2-3 | - | TRBV5-4 | CASSVAGRGTDTQYF
TRBJ2-3 | - | TRBV5-1 | CASSSLSLAGYTDTQYF
TRBJ1-5 | - | TRBV19 | CASSMDRANQPQHF
TRBJ2-3 | once | TRBV15 | CATSRDRSDTQYF
TRBJ2-7 | once | TRBV7-8 | CASSGWERYEQYF
TRBJ1-1 | - | TRBV28 | CASSLGQGGKGAFF
TRBJ2-1 | - | TRBV9 | CASSVAPSGGANEQFF
TRBJ2-3 | once | TRBV7-7 | CASSFRDHTDTQYF
TRBJ1-2 | once | TRBV25-1 | CASSELGQGSNGYTF
TRBJ2-7 | - | TRBV28 | CASTRLGTVPEQYF
TRBJ2-2 | - | TRBV11-3 | CASSHSRGELFF
TRBJ2-1 | - | TRBV7-2 | CASSSIGRAAFF
TRBJ2-3 | - | TRBV9 | CASSVVGGFTDTQYF